These T cell receptor beta chains were read from a single sample in a study of metastatic and nonmetastatic thyroid tumors. TCRdb re-called the PCR reads through MiXCR. The sample contains about 15,000 clones, about a quarter of which appear only once. Sequencing was done on a sample of tumor tissue. All receptors come from a female donor with papillary thyroid cancer or a benign thyroid nodule (not recorded which). Some clones in this sample may be carry-over from other donors' samples. CDR3s include the opening cysteine and the closing phenylalanine or tryptophan. The D gene is left open where the match is weak. Not every row has a clone size; where given, it reads once, few, many or a size class.

>many|.|TRBV28|TRBJ1-1
CGGINTEAFF
TGTGGGGGGATCAACACTGAAGCTTTCTTT
>.|.|TRBV20-1|TRBJ2-7
CSARDYGGPLYEQYF
TGCAGTGCTAGAGATTACGGGGGCCCTTTATACGAGCAGTACTTC
>medium-sized|TRBD1|TRBV28|TRBJ2-3
CASSSPGTDFTDTQYF
TGTGCCAGCAGTTCTCCCGGGACAGACTTCACAGATACGCAGTATTTT
>.|.|TRBV5-6|TRBJ2-1
CASSSQGDRYNEQFF
TGTGCCAGCAGCTCTCAGGGCGACAGGTACAATGAGCAGTTCTTC
>.|TRBD2|TRBV20-1|TRBJ2-7
CSASQGGGEQYF
TGCAGTGCTAGTCAGGGCGGGGGCGAGCAGTACTTC
>many|.|TRBV11-3|TRBJ2-1
CASSLRNEQFF
TGTGCCAGCAGCTTGAGGAATGAGCAGTTCTTC
>.|.|TRBV5-1|TRBJ1-1
CASSLWDLTEAFF
TGCGCCAGCAGCTTATGGGACCTCACTGAAGCTTTCTTT
>few|TRBD2|TRBV6-5|TRBJ2-1
CASSLGLEYNEQFF
TGTGCCAGCAGTTTGGGACTAGAATACAATGAGCAGTTCTTC
>.|.|TRBV20-1|TRBJ1-2
CSAPGEGVNYGHTF
TGCAGTGCACCTGGGGAGGGAGTTAACTATGGCCACACCTTT
>.|.|TRBV12-3/TRBV12-4|TRBJ2-1
CASSLKASDYNEQFF
TGTGCCAGCAGTTTGAAAGCCAGTGACTACAATGAGCAGTTCTTC
>many|.|TRBV18|TRBJ2-1
CASSPGQGGGEQFF
TGTGCCAGCTCACCAGGGCAGGGAGGAGGTGAGCAGTTCTTC